This TCR beta chain was sequenced during a study of T cell changes during pregnancy in multiple sclerosis. The CDR3 is 15 amino acids. Germline V gene sequence: CDR1 MDHEN, CDR2 SYDVKM. Trimming cost V 2 bases and J 3 bases, with 14 bases left between them. The repertoire was sequenced with immunoSEQ multiplex PCR; TCRdb's copy has only in-frame clones and lacks some. The data show over 85,000 clones, 90% seen once. Source: peripheral blood, taken in the second trimester of pregnancy. The sequence was obtained from a female donor in good health, enrolled as a control in a pregnancy study. V usage is TRBV28 and J usage is TRBJ2-7; D may be TRBD1 (7 bases). The CDR3 is CASSLGGGAYYEQYF. CDR3 nucleotide sequence: TGTGCCAGCAGTTTAGGAGGGGGCGCGTACTACGAGCAGTACTTC.